This is a list of T cell receptor beta chains from one sample in a study of T cells in localized non-small cell lung cancer. The protocol was immunoSEQ multiplex PCR, while the TCRdb copy is restricted to in-frame clones and leaves out a portion. The data contain about 3,700 clones, 20% to 25% of them singletons. The material was lung tumor tissue, obtained before any cancer treatment. Every receptor here comes from a woman aged 35-75 years with stage I lung adenocarcinoma. Each CDR3 is given with its conserved first and last residue. The order of the fields is clone size, J gene, D gene, V gene, CDR3 protein, CDR3 DNA. A D gene is named only where the DNA matches it firmly. Clone size is shown for a subset of rows, as once, few, many or a class of expanded clone.

.,TRBJ2-3,.,TRBV6-8,CASSPLARSTDTQYF,TGTGCCAGCAGTCCCTTAGCCCGATCCACAGATACGCAGTATTTT
few,TRBJ2-1,.,TRBV11-3,CASSLGSWGRWGNEQFF,TGTGCCAGCAGCTTAGGATCTTGGGGACGTTGGGGGAATGAGCAGTTCTTC
few,TRBJ2-3,.,TRBV30,CAWSVRGGLTDTQYF,TGTGCCTGGAGTGTACGTGGGGGCCTCACAGATACGCAGTATTTT
medium-sized,TRBJ1-1,.,TRBV9,CASSATGSAEAFF,TGTGCCAGCAGCGCGACAGGAAGCGCTGAAGCTTTCTTT
.,TRBJ1-2,TRBD1,TRBV5-1,CASSWTGGSGYGYTF,TGCGCCAGCAGCTGGACAGGGGGCTCGGGCTATGGCTACACCTTC
few,TRBJ2-5,.,TRBV6-4,CAISELETQYF,TGTGCCATCAGTGAATTAGAGACCCAGTACTTC
few,TRBJ1-1,.,TRBV28,CASSLSGLGNTEAFF,TGTGCCAGCAGTTTATCGGGACTTGGGAACACTGAAGCTTTCTTT
medium-sized,TRBJ2-2,.,TRBV11-3,CASSHPGYGTGELFF,TGTGCCAGCAGCCACCCGGGCTATGGCACCGGGGAGCTGTTTTTT
.,TRBJ1-3,TRBD1,TRBV4-1,CASSQTGGQIGNTIYF,TGCGCCAGCAGCCAGACAGGGGGACAGATTGGAAACACCATATATTTT
few,TRBJ1-1,.,TRBV6-8,CASNYPPGGRTEAFF,TGTGCCAGCAACTACCCGCCGGGGGGTAGGACTGAAGCTTTCTTT
large,TRBJ2-7,TRBD2,TRBV19,CASSQRGGMQQFSYEQYF,TGTGCCAGTAGTCAGCGCGGGGGGATGCAACAATTTTCCTACGAGCAGTACTTC
.,TRBJ2-5,TRBD2,TRBV30,CAWRARDYAQETQYF,TGTGCCTGGAGAGCGCGGGACTACGCACAAGAGACCCAGTACTTC
.,TRBJ1-3,.,TRBV11-3,CASSWAGTGNTIYF,TGTGCCAGCAGCTGGGCCGGAACTGGAAACACCATATATTTT
.,TRBJ1-5,.,TRBV19,CASRRAGGYYSNQPQHF,TGTGCCAGTAGACGGGCAGGTGGGTATTATAGCAATCAGCCCCAGCATTTT
large,TRBJ1-1,TRBD1,TRBV6-8,CASRWDRENTEAFF,TGTGCCAGCAGGTGGGACAGGGAGAACACTGAAGCTTTCTTT
.,TRBJ2-7,TRBD1,TRBV28,CASSFLQGAYEQYF,TGTGCCAGCAGTTTTCTCCAGGGGGCCTACGAGCAGTACTTC